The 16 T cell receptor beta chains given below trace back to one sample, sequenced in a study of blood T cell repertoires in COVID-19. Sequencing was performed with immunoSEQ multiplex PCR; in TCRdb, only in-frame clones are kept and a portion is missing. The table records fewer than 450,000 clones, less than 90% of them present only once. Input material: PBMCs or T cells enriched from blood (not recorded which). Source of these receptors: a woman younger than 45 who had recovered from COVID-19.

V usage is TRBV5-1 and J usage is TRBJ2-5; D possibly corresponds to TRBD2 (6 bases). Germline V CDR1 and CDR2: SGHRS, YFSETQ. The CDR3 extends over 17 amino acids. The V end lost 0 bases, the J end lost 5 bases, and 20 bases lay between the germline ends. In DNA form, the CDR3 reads TGCGCCAGCAGCTTGGAGCCGAAAGGAGGGCGACAGGAGACCCAGTACTTC. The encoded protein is CASSLEPKGGRQETQYF.

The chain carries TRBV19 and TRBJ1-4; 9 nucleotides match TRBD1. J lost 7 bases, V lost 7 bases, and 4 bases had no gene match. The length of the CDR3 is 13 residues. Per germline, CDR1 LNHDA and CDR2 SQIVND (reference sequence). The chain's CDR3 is CASTGQGGEKLFF. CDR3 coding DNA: TGTGCCAGTACGGGACAGGGAGGTGAAAAACTGTTTTTT.

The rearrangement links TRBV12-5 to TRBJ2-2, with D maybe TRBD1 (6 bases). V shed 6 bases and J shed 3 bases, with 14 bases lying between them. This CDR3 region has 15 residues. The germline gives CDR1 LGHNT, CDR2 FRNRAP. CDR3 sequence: CASGTQGLDTGELFF. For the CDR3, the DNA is TGTGCTAGTGGGACACAGGGCCTTGACACCGGGGAGCTGTTTTTT.

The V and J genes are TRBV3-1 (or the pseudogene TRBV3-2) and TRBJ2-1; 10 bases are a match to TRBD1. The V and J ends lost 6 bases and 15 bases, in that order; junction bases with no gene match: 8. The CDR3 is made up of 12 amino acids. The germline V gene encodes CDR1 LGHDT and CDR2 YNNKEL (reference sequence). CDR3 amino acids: CASSRRDRGPFF. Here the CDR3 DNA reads TGTGCCAGCAGTCGCCGGGACAGGGGTCCGTTCTTC.

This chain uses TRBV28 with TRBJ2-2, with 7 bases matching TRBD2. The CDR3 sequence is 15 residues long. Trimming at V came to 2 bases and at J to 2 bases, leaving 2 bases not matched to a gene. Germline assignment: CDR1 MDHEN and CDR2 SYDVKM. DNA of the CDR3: TGTGCCAGCAGTTTACCTAGCGGTAACACCGGGGAGCTGTTTTTT. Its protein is CASSLPSGNTGELFF.

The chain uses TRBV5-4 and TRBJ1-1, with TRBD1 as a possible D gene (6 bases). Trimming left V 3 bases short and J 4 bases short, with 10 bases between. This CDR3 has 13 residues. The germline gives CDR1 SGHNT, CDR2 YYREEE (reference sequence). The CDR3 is CASSYTGSTEAFF. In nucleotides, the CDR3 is TGTGCCAGCAGCTACACAGGGAGCACTGAAGCTTTCTTT.

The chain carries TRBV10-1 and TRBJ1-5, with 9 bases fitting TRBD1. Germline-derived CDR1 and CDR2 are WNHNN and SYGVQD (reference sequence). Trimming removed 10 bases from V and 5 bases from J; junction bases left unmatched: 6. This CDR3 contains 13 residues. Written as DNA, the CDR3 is TGCGCCACCGGGACAGGGATGGATCAGCCCCAGCATTTT. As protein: CATGTGMDQPQHF.

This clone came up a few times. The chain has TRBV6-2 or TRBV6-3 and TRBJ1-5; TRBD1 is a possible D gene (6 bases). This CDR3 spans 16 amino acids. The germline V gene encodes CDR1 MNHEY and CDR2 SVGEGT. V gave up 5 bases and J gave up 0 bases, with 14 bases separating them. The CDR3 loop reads CASSMVGQYSNQPQHF. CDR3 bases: TGTGCCAGCAGTATGGTAGGACAGTATAGCAATCAGCCCCAGCATTTT.

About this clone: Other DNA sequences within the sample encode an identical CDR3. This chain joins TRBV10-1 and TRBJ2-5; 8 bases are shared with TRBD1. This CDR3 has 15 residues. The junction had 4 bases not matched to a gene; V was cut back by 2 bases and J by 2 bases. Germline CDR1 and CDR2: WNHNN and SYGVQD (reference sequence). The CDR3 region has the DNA TGCGCCAGCAGTGAGGGGACAGGTCGTCAAGAGACCCAGTACTTC. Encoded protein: CASSEGTGRQETQYF.

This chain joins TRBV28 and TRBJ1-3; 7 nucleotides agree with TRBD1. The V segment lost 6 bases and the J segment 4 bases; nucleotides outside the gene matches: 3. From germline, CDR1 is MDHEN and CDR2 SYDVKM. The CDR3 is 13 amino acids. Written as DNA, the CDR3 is TGTGCCAGCAGGAGGGGGCCAGGAAACACCATATATTTT. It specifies CASRRGPGNTIYF.

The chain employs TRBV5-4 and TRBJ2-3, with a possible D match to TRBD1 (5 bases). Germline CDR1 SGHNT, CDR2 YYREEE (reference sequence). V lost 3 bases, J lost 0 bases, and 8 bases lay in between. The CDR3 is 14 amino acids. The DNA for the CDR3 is TGTGCCAGCAGCTCGGACACTAGCACAGATACGCAGTATTTT. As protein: CASSSDTSTDTQYF.

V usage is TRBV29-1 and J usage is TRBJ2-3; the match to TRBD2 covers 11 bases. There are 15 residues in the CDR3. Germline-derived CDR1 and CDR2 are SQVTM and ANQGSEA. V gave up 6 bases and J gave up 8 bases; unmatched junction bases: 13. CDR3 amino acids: CSVASGGPKRGTQYF. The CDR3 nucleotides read TGCAGCGTAGCTAGCGGGGGGCCCAAGCGAGGTACGCAGTATTTT.

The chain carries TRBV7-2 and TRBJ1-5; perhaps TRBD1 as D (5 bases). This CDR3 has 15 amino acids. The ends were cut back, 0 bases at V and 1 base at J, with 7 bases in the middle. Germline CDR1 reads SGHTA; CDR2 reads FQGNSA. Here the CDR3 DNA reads TGTGCCAGCAGCTTAGCGGGGGGAAGCAATCAGCCCCAGCATTTT. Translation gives CASSLAGGSNQPQHF.

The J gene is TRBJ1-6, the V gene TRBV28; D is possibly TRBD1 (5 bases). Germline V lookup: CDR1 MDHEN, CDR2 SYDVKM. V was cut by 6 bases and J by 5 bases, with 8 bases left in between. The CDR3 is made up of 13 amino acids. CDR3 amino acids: CASRGQNNSPLHF. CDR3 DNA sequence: TGTGCCAGCAGGGGGCAGAATAATTCACCCCTCCACTTT.

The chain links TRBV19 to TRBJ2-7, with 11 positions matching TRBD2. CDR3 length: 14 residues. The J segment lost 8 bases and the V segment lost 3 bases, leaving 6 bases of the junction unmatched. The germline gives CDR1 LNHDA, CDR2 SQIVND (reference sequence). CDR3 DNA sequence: TGTGCCAGTAGTATGGGGCTAGCGGGGGGCAAGCAGTACTTC. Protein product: CASSMGLAGGKQYF.

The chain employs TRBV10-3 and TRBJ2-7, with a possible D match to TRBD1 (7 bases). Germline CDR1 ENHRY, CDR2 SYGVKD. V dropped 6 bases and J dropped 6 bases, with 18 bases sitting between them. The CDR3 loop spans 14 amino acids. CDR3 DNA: TGTGCCATCAGCCTAGGGGGCCAGGGAGGCGAGCAGTACTTC. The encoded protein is CAISLGGQGGEQYF.